A single sample is the source of the 30 T cell receptor beta chains below, sequenced in a study of cytomegalovirus exposure and HLA in healthy donors. It was with 60 Vbeta and 13 Jbeta primers that the PCR ran. TCRdb's table, derived via immunoSEQ multiplex PCR, lists solely in-frame clones and lacks some. This table has tens of thousands of clones, about 70% appearing once. The specimen sequenced was PBMCs. The receptors here all came from a woman aged 45-65 years in good health and CMV-seropositive.

The gene calls are TRBV9 and TRBJ2-2; TRBD1 agrees at 9 bases. Germline lookup yields CDR1 SGDLS and CDR2 YYNGEE. J lost 3 bases, V lost 1 base, and 4 bases had no gene match. CDR3 length equals 16 residues. The CDR3 bases are TGTGCCAGCAGCGTATTCAGGACAGGGGACACCGGGGAGCTGTTTTTT. Its translation is CASSVFRTGDTGELFF.

This clone was detected only a few times. The DNA for the CDR3 is TGTGCCAGCAGCTACAGGGTTAGTACGCAGTATTTT. Its protein product is CASSYRVSTQYF. This chain joins TRBV7-8 and TRBJ2-3; tentatively, D is TRBD1 (6 bases). Germline V gene sequence: CDR1 SGHVS, CDR2 FQNEAQ. The V end lost 4 bases, the J end lost 8 bases, and 10 bases lay between the germline ends. This CDR3 spans 12 amino acids.

This clone was detected once. This CDR3 reads CASSLGPAGDPRAQYF. The CDR3, as DNA: TGTGCCAGCAGCTTAGGTCCAGCGGGAGACCCCAGGGCCCAGTACTTC. The chain employs TRBV7-8 and TRBJ2-5, with 8 bases fitting TRBD2. CDR3 length equals 16 residues. Germline CDR1 SGHVS, CDR2 FQNEAQ. The trim removed 1 base at V and 9 bases at J, leaving 13 bases unmatched.

The chain recombines TRBV10-2 with TRBJ1-6; 7 nucleotides agree with TRBD1. Looked up from germline, CDR1 is WSHSY and CDR2 is SAAADI. Trimming cost V 3 bases and J 8 bases; bases outside gene matches: 4. This CDR3 comprises 14 residues. CDR3 sequence: CASSEQGRDSPLHF. CDR3 coding DNA: TGCGCCAGCAGTGAACAGGGGCGGGATTCACCCCTCCACTTT.

The chain joins TRBV7-2 to TRBJ2-2, with D unclear. Trimming took off 1 base at V and 5 bases at J, with 5 bases between the two ends. This CDR3 comprises 13 residues. Germline V lookup: CDR1 SGHTA, CDR2 FQGNSA. CDR3 coding DNA: TGTGCCAGCAGCTTAGTAACAACCGGGGAGCTGTTTTTT. This codes for CASSLVTTGELFF. Full variable domain (outside the CDR3, taken from reference TRBV7-2 and TRBJ2-2): GAGVSQSPSNKVTEKGKDVELRCDPISGHTALYWYRQSLGQGLEFLIYFQGNSAPDKSGLPSDRFSAERTGGSVSTLTIQRTQQEDSAVYLCASSLVTTGELFFGEGSRLTVL.

The chain has TRBV6-6 and TRBJ2-6, with D uncertain. Per the germline V gene, CDR1 is MNHNY and CDR2 is SVGAGI (reference sequence). This CDR3 has 15 amino acids. V gave up 6 bases and J gave up 2 bases, with 11 bases separating them. The CDR3 nucleotides read TGTGCCAGCAGCCAATCCCTAGCTGGGGCCAACGTCCTGACTTTC. Protein sequence: CASSQSLAGANVLTF.

The genes are TRBV9 and TRBJ2-5; 11 positions agree with TRBD1. Unmatched junction bases numbered 3, after V lost 4 bases and J lost 1 base. This CDR3 spans 15 amino acids. Germline V gene data show CDR1 as SGDLS and CDR2 as YYNGEE. CDR3 in amino acids: CASSRDRGTQETQYF. In DNA, the CDR3 is TGTGCCAGCAGCCGGGACAGGGGGACCCAAGAGACCCAGTACTTC. Full variable domain (outside the CDR3, taken from reference TRBV9 and TRBJ2-5): DSGVTQTPKHLITATGQRVTLRCSPRSGDLSVYWYQQSLDQGLQFLIQYYNGEERAKGNILERFSAQQFPDLHSELNLSSLELGDSALYFCASSRDRGTQETQYFGPGTRLLVL.

The chain carries TRBV30 and TRBJ2-1, with D perhaps TRBD1 (6 bases). From germline, CDR1 is GTSNPN and CDR2 SVGIG (reference sequence). This CDR3 is built from 14 residues. Trimming stripped 1 base from V and 3 bases from J, with 10 bases between. In DNA, the CDR3 is TGTGCCTGGAGTGGACAGGACCGCTACAATGAGCAGTTCTTC. Its translation is CAWSGQDRYNEQFF.

The V gene is TRBV6-6, the J gene TRBJ1-2, with 7 positions matching TRBD1. The CDR3 extends over 15 amino acids. The trim removed 0 bases at V and 2 bases at J, leaving 3 bases unmatched. Germline V gene sequence: CDR1 MNHNY, CDR2 SVGAGI (reference sequence). CDR3 bases: TGTGCCAGCAGTTACTCGATGGGACAGAACTATGGCTACACCTTC. It codes for CASSYSMGQNYGYTF.

V and J are TRBV6-6 and TRBJ2-7, with 7 bases identical to TRBD1. Trimming at V came to 6 bases and at J to 3 bases, leaving 11 bases not matched to a gene. Germline V gene data show CDR1 as MNHNY and CDR2 as SVGAGI (reference sequence). The CDR3 has 15 amino acids. The CDR3, as DNA: TGTGCCAGCAGACCCACGGACAGGACCCACTACGAGCAGTACTTC. The encoded protein is CASRPTDRTHYEQYF.

J is TRBJ2-3 and V is TRBV28, with D possibly being TRBD2 (5 bases). Looked up from germline, CDR1 is MDHEN and CDR2 is SYDVKM. Trimming left V 3 bases short and J 4 bases short, with 14 bases between. This CDR3 region has 15 residues. DNA for the CDR3: TGTGCCAGCAGTTTCCGTCCGGGGTTTCCAGATACGCAGTATTTT. Translated: CASSFRPGFPDTQYF. Using reference TRBV28 and TRBJ2-3 for the parts outside the CDR3, the full variable domain is DVKVTQSSRYLVKRTGEKVFLECVQDMDHENMFWYRQDPGLGLRLIYFSYDVKMKEKGDIPEGYSVSREKKERFSLILESASTNQTSMYLCASSFRPGFPDTQYFGPGTRLTVL.

This clone was observed a single time. V gene TRBV27 combines with J gene TRBJ2-3, with 8 bases aligning to TRBD2. The V gene's germline CDR1 is MNHEY and CDR2 SMNVEV (reference sequence). V shed 6 bases and J 3 bases; nucleotides not matched to a gene: 8. The CDR3 runs to 15 residues. CDR3 coding DNA: TGTGCCAGCAGCTCCAGCGGGAGCGGGACAGATACGCAGTATTTT. Protein product: CASSSSGSGTDTQYF.

This clone showed up just a few times. CDR3: CASSLDPGLPYEQYF. The CDR3 DNA reads TGTGCCAGCAGCTTAGACCCAGGACTTCCCTACGAGCAGTACTTC. This chain uses TRBV11-2 with TRBJ2-7, with a possible D match to TRBD2 (5 bases). CDR1 and CDR2 from the germline V gene are SGHAT and FQNNGV. This CDR3 is 15 amino acids long. Trimming took 0 bases from V and 2 from J, leaving 11 bases between them.

This clone was seen at least ten times. The sample carries other DNA sequences with the same CDR3. The V call is TRBV2, the J call TRBJ2-5; a possible D gene is TRBD2 (5 bases). Germline CDR1 SNHLY, CDR2 FYNNEI. The CDR3 contains 14 residues. V dropped 2 bases and J dropped 0 bases, with 7 bases sitting between them. CDR3: CASSESGNQETQYF. For the CDR3, the DNA is TGTGCCAGCAGTGAATCCGGGAACCAAGAGACCCAGTACTTC.

The chain couples TRBV28 to TRBJ1-1, with a weak D call TRBD1 (5 bases). The CDR3 has 16 residues. Trimming left V 5 bases short and J 3 bases short, with 19 bases between. CDR1 is MDHEN and CDR2 is SYDVKM in the germline V gene. The CDR3 bases are TGTGCCAGCAGTCTCAACTCAATGGGCAGGGACACTGAAGCTTTCTTT. It codes for CASSLNSMGRDTEAFF.

This chain connects TRBV18 to TRBJ2-1; 11 bases fit TRBD2. The CDR3 has 17 residues. Trimming removed 4 bases from V and 7 bases from J; junction bases left unmatched: 12. CDR1 is KGHSH and CDR2 is LQKENI in the germline V gene. The DNA for the CDR3 is TGTGCCAGCTCACGGACCCCAACTAGCGGGAGTCGGAATGAGCAGTTCTTC. Translating it yields CASSRTPTSGSRNEQFF.

The gene calls are TRBV18 and TRBJ1-5; no firm D call. This CDR3 region has 15 residues. The germline CDR1 and CDR2 sequences are KGHSH and LQKENI. V was pared by 6 bases and J by 5 bases, with 17 bases between. The DNA for the CDR3 is TGTGCCAGCTCTAAGGCAGCTGGAGTAGATCAGCCCCAGCATTTT. Its translation is CASSKAAGVDQPQHF.

V and J are TRBV7-2 and TRBJ1-3, with 8 positions matching TRBD1. The V gene's germline CDR1 is SGHTA and CDR2 FQGNSA. With V trimmed by 5 bases and J by 5 bases, 5 bases remained unmatched. The CDR3 has 14 residues. CDR3 DNA sequence: TGTGCCAGCAGCCCTGGACAGGGAAGAAACACCATATATTTT. Amino acid sequence: CASSPGQGRNTIYF.

As for this clone: One junction end disagrees with the germline gene, perhaps due to a read error. The chain has TRBV28 and TRBJ2-1, with 10 bases lining up with TRBD1. CDR1 is MDHEN and CDR2 is SYDVKM in the germline V gene. CDR3 size: 14 residues. CDR3 residues: CASTPTGGYDEQFF. Here the CDR3 DNA reads TGTGCCAGCACCCCGACAGGGGGCTACGATGAGCAGTTCTTC.

As for this clone: Other DNA sequences in this specimen translate into the identical CDR3. This chain links TRBV2 with TRBJ1-4; D is undetermined. Trimming stripped 5 bases from V and 2 bases from J, with 9 bases between. CDR3 length: 14 residues. Germline V gene data show CDR1 as SNHLY and CDR2 as FYNNEI. In DNA, the CDR3 is TGTGCCAGCAGTCGTAGTCGGACTAATGAAAAACTGTTTTTT. Residues: CASSRSRTNEKLFF.

This chain connects TRBV10-3 to TRBJ2-3; D remains ambiguous. CDR3 length equals 15 residues. Germline V gives CDR1 ENHRY, CDR2 SYGVKD. V lost 4 bases to trimming and J lost 0 bases, with 11 bases between them. The CDR3 sequence is CAISASLGSTDTQYF. The DNA of the CDR3 is TGTGCCATCAGTGCCTCCCTCGGGAGCACAGATACGCAGTATTTT.

The table lists this clone with a count of one. The V gene is TRBV14, the J gene TRBJ2-1; TRBD2 is a possible D gene (6 bases). The germline gives CDR1 SGHDN, CDR2 FVKESK. CDR3 size: 17 residues. Trimming cost V 3 bases and J 0 bases, with 15 bases left between them. DNA of the CDR3: TGTGCCAGCAGCCACTGGGAGGCTGGTATCTCCTACAATGAGCAGTTCTTC. As protein: CASSHWEAGISYNEQFF.

Remarks on this clone: The germline gene is not matched at one end of the junction; a read error may be the cause. This chain joins TRBV29-1 and TRBJ1-2; D not resolved. Looked up from germline, CDR1 is SQVTM and CDR2 is ANQGSEA. There are 12 residues in the CDR3. The CDR3 region is CSVEDLGYGCTF. The CDR3, as DNA: TGCAGCGTTGAAGATCTGGGCTATGGCTGCACCTTC.

This sequence joins TRBV18 and TRBJ2-2, with 7 bases fitting TRBD2. J lost 4 bases, V lost 3 bases, and 8 bases had no gene match. This CDR3 region has 16 residues. CDR1 and CDR2 from the germline V gene are KGHSH and LQKENI. The CDR3, as DNA: TGTGCCAGCTCACCTGAAGCGGGATTGCGCACCGGGGAGCTGTTTTTT. Translation: CASSPEAGLRTGELFF. The full variable domain, in which reference TRBV18 and TRBJ2-2 provide the parts outside the CDR3, is NAGVMQNPRHLVRRRGQEARLRCSPMKGHSHVYWYRQLPEEGLKFMVYLQKENIIDESGMPKERFSAEFPKEGPSILRIQQVVRGDSAAYFCASSPEAGLRTGELFFGEGSRLTVL.

The J gene is TRBJ2-1, the V gene TRBV21-1; the table names TRBD2, a call not compared with the DNA. TRBV21-1 is recorded as a pseudogene. The CDR3 has 13 residues. The CDR3 sequence is CASSKWDSSLQFF. The CDR3 region has the DNA TGTGCCAGCAGCAAGTGGGACTCCTCCTTGCAGTTCTTC.

The gene calls are TRBV2 and TRBJ1-2; no clear D. V shed 5 bases and J shed 2 bases, with 12 bases lying between them. Germline-derived CDR1 and CDR2 are SNHLY and FYNNEI. The CDR3 is made up of 14 amino acids. The CDR3 is CASSPGSTNYGYTF. As DNA, the CDR3 is TGTGCCAGCAGTCCCGGGTCCACGAACTATGGCTACACCTTC.

Notes on this clone: At one end the junction does not follow the germline gene, possibly because of a read error. The chain has TRBV7-9 and TRBJ2-7; 10 bases align to TRBD2. Germline V lookup: CDR1 SEHNR, CDR2 FQNEAQ (reference sequence). The CDR3 sequence is 16 residues long. CDR3 nucleotide sequence: TGTTCCAGCAGCTTAGGGCTAGCGGGGGCGCCCTACGAGCAGTACTTC. This encodes CSSSLGLAGAPYEQYF.

Concerning this clone itself: The germline gene is not matched at one end of the junction; a read error may be the cause. The chain links TRBV27 to TRBJ2-7; TRBD1 might be the D (5 bases). The germline V gene encodes CDR1 MNHEY and CDR2 SMNVEV (reference sequence). The CDR3 has 16 residues. The CDR3: CASSSRLGRASDEQYF. In DNA form, the CDR3 reads TGTGCCAGCAGTTCGCGCCTGGGCAGGGCCTCCGACGAGCAGTACTTC.

J is TRBJ1-5 and V is TRBV15; 9 bases are shared with TRBD1. The ends lost 5 bases at V and 6 bases at J; junction bases unmatched: 11. Germline values: CDR1 LNHNV, CDR2 YYDKDF (reference sequence). The CDR3 loop spans 16 amino acids. CDR3 amino acids: CATSRAAGQGGQPQHF. The CDR3 nucleotides are TGTGCCACCAGCCGGGCCGCGGGACAGGGCGGTCAGCCCCAGCATTTT.

This chain links TRBV18 with TRBJ2-7; D is uncertain. Germline CDR1 KGHSH, CDR2 LQKENI. Between the trimmed V and J ends, which lost 6 bases and 2 bases, there was a span of 11 bases. The CDR3 sequence is 13 residues long. The CDR3 here is CASSQSRAYEQYF. In DNA form, the CDR3 reads TGTGCCAGCTCTCAAAGCCGGGCCTACGAGCAGTACTTC.